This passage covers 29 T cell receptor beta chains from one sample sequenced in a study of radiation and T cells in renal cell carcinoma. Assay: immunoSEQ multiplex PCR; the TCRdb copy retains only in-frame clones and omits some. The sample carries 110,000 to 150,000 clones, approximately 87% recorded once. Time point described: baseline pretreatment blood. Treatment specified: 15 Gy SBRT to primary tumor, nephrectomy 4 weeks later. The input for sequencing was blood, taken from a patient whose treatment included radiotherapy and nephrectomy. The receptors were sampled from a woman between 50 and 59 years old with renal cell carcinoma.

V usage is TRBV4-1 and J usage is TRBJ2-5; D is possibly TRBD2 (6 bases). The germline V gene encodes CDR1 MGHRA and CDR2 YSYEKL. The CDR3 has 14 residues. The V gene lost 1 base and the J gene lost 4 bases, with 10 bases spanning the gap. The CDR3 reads CASSQVGGPETQYF. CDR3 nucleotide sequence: TGCGCCAGCAGCCAAGTGGGGGGTCCAGAGACCCAGTACTTC.

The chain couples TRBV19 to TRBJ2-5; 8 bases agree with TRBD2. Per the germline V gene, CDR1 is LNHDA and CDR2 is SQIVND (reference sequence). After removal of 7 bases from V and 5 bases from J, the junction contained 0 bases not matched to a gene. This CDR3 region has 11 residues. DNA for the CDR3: TGTGCCAGTACGGGAGGGGAGACCCAGTACTTC. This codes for CASTGGETQYF.

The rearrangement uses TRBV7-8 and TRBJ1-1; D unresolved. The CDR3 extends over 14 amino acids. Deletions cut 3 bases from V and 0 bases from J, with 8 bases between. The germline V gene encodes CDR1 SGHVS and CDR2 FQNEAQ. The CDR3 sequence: CASSLGNMNTEAFF. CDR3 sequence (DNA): TGTGCCAGCAGCTTGGGAAACATGAACACTGAAGCTTTCTTT.

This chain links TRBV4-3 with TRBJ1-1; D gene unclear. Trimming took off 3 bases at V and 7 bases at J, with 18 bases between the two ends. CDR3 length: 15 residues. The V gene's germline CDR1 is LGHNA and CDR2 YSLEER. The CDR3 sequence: CASSQGVGRPGEAFF. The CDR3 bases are TGCGCCAGCAGCCAGGGAGTAGGGCGCCCAGGTGAAGCTTTCTTT.

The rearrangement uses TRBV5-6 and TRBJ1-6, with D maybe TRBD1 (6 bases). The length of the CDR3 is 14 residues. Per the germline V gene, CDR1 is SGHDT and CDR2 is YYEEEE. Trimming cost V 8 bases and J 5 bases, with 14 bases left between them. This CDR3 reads CASQGWTDNSPLHF. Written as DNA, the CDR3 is TGTGCCAGTCAGGGGTGGACAGATAATTCACCCCTCCACTTT.

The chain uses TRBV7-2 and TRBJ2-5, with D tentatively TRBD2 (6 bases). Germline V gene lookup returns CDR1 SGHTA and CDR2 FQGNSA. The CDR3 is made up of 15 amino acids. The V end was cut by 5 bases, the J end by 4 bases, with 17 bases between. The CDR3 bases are TGTGCCAGCAGCCTACCCCTGACTAGGGGAGAGACCCAGTACTTC. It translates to CASSLPLTRGETQYF.

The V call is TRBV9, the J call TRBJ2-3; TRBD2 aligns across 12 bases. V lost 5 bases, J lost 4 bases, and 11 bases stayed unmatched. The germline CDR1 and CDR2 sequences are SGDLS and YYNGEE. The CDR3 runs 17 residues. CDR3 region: CASREAASGGASDTQYF. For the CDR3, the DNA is TGTGCCAGCAGGGAAGCGGCTAGCGGGGGGGCGTCAGATACGCAGTATTTT.

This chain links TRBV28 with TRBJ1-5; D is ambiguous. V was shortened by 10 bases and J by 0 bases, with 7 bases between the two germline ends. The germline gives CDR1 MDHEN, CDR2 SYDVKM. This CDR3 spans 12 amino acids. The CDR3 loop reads CATRVSNQPQHF. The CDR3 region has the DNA TGTGCCACAAGGGTTAGCAATCAGCCCCAGCATTTT. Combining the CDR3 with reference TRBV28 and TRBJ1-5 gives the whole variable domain DVKVTQSSRYLVKRTGEKVFLECVQDMDHENMFWYRQDPGLGLRLIYFSYDVKMKEKGDIPEGYSVSREKKERFSLILESASTNQTSMYLCATRVSNQPQHFGDGTRLSIL.

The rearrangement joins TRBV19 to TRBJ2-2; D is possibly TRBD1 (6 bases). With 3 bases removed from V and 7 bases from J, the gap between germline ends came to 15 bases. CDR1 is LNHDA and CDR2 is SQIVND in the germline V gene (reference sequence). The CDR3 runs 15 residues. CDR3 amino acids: CASSMTARGHGELFF. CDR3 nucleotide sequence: TGTGCCAGTAGTATGACGGCCAGGGGACACGGGGAGCTGTTTTTT.

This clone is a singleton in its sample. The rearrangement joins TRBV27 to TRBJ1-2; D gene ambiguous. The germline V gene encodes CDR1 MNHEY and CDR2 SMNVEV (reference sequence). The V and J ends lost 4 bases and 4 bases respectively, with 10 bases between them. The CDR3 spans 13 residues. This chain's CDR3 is CASSSDVSYGYTF. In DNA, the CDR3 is TGTGCCAGCAGTTCGGACGTCTCCTATGGCTACACCTTC.

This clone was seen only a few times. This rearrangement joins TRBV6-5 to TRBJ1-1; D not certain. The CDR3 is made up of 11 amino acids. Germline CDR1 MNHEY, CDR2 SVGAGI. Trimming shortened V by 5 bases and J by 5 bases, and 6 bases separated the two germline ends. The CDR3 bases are TGTGCCAGCAGTACTATGACTGAAGCTTTCTTT. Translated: CASSTMTEAFF.

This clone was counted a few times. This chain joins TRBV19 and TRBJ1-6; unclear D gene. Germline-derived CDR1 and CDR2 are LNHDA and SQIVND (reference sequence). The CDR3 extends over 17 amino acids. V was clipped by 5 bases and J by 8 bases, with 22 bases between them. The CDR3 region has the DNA TGTGCCAGTAGTTACCTTCGGGCAACAGACTTCCATTCACCCCTCCACTTT. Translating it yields CASSYLRATDFHSPLHF.

The CDR3 DNA follows: TGCGCCACCAGACTAGACACCAGGCGAAATGAAGCTTTCTTT. Amino acid sequence: CATRLDTRRNEAFF. The chain has TRBV5-1 and TRBJ1-1; no clear D gene. Germline values: CDR1 SGHRS, CDR2 YFSETQ. The CDR3 loop spans 14 amino acids. With 9 bases removed from V and 7 bases from J, the gap between germline ends came to 22 bases.

For the CDR3, the DNA is TGTGCCAGCAGTGACGACGGACAGGGAGAGAACTATGGCTACACCTTC. Protein: CASSDDGQGENYGYTF. V gene TRBV6-1 combines with J gene TRBJ1-2, with TRBD1 identical over 8 bases. The V and J ends lost 3 bases and 2 bases, in that order; junction bases with no gene match: 8. The CDR3 is 16 residues long. Looked up from germline, CDR1 is MNHNS and CDR2 is SASEGT.

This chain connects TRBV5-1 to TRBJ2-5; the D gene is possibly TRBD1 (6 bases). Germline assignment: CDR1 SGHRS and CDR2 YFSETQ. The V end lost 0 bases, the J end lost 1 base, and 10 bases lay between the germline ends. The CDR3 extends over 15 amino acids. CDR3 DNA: TGCGCCAGCAGCTTGGTGCCAGGGGTCCAAGAGACCCAGTACTTC. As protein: CASSLVPGVQETQYF. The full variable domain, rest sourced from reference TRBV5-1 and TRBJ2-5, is KAGVTQTPRYLIKTRGQQVTLSCSPISGHRSVSWYQQTPGQGLQFLFEYFSETQRNKGNFPGRFSGRQFSNSRSEMNVSTLELGDSALYLCASSLVPGVQETQYFGPGTRLLVL.

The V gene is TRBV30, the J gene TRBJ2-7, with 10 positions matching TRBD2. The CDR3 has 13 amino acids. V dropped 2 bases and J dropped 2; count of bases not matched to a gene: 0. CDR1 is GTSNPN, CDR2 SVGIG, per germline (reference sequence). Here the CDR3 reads CAWSSGGAYEQYF. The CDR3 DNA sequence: TGTGCCTGGAGTAGCGGGGGGGCCTACGAGCAGTACTTC. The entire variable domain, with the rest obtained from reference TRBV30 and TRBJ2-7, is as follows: SQTIHQWPATLVQPVGSPLSLECTVEGTSNPNLYWYRQAAGRGLQLLFYSVGIGQISSEVPQNLSASRPQDRQFILSSKKLLLSDSGFYLCAWSSGGAYEQYFGPGTRLTVT.

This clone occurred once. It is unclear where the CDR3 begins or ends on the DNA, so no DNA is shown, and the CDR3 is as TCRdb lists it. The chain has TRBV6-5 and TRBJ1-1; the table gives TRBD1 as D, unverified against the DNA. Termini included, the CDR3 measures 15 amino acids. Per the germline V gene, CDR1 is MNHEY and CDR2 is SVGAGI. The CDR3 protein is CASSYALAQATEAFF.

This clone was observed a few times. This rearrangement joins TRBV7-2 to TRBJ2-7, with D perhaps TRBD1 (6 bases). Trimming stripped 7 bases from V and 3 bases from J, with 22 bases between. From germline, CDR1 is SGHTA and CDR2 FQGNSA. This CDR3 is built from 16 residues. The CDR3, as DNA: TGTGCCAGCACCGACTGGGCGTCCCGGGGACACTACGAGCAGTACTTC. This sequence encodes CASTDWASRGHYEQYF.

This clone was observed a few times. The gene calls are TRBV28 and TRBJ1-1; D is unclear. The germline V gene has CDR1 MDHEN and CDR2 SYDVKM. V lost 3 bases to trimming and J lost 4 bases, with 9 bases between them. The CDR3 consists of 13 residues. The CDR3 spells CASSFSGSTEAFF. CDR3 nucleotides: TGTGCCAGCAGTTTCTCTGGATCCACTGAAGCTTTCTTT.

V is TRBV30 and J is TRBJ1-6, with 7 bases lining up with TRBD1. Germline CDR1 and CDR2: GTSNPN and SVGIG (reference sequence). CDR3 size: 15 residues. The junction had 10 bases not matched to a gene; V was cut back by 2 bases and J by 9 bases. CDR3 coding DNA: TGTGCCTGGAGTCCTCGGACAGGAGGGGGTTCACCCCTCCACTTT. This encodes CAWSPRTGGGSPLHF.

The CDR3 DNA reads as TGTGCCACAAGTCAAGACTTGGCCCGAGAGACCCAGTACTTC. Translation gives CATSQDLARETQYF. The chain recombines TRBV15 with TRBJ2-5; unclear D gene. Trimming stripped 9 bases from V and 4 bases from J, with 18 bases between. Germline V gives CDR1 LNHNV, CDR2 YYDKDF (reference sequence). The CDR3 totals 14 residues.

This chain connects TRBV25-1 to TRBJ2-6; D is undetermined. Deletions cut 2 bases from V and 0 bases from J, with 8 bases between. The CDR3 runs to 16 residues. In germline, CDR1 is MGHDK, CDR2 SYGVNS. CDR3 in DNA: TGTGCCAGCAGTGAAACGTCCCGCTCTGGGGCCAACGTCCTGACTTTC. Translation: CASSETSRSGANVLTF.

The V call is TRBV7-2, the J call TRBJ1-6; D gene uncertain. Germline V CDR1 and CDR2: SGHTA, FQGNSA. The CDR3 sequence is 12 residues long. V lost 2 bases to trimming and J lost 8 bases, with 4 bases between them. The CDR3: CASSLRYSPLHF. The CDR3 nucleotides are TGTGCCAGCAGCTTACGGTATTCACCCCTCCACTTT.

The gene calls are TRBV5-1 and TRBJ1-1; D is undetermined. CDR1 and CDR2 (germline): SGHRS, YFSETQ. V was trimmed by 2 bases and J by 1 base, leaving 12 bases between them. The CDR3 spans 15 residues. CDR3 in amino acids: CASSFFDNRNTEAFF. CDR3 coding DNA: TGCGCCAGCAGCTTTTTTGACAACCGGAACACTGAAGCTTTCTTT. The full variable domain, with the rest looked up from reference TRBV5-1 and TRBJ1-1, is KAGVTQTPRYLIKTRGQQVTLSCSPISGHRSVSWYQQTPGQGLQFLFEYFSETQRNKGNFPGRFSGRQFSNSRSEMNVSTLELGDSALYLCASSFFDNRNTEAFFGQGTRLTVV.

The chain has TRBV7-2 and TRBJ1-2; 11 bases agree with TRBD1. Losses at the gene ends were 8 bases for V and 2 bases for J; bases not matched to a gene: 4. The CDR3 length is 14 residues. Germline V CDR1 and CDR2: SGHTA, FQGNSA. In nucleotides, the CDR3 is TGTGCCAGCTTGGGGGACAGGGGGAACTATGGCTACACCTTC. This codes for CASLGDRGNYGYTF. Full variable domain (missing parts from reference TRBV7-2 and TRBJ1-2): GAGVSQSPSNKVTEKGKDVELRCDPISGHTALYWYRQSLGQGLEFLIYFQGNSAPDKSGLPSDRFSAERTGGSVSTLTIQRTQQEDSAVYLCASLGDRGNYGYTFGSGTRLTVV.

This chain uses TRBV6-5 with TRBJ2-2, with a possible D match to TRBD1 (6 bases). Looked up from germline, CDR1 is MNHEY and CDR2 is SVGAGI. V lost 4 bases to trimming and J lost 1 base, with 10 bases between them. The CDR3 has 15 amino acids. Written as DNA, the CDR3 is TGTGCCAGCAGTTTAGGACAGCGGAACACCGGGGAGCTGTTTTTT. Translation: CASSLGQRNTGELFF.

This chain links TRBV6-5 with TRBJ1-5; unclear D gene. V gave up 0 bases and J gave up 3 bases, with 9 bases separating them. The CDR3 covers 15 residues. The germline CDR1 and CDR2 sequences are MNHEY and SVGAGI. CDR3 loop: CASSYSGEFNQPQHF. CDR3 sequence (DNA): TGTGCCAGCAGTTACTCCGGGGAATTCAATCAGCCCCAGCATTTT.

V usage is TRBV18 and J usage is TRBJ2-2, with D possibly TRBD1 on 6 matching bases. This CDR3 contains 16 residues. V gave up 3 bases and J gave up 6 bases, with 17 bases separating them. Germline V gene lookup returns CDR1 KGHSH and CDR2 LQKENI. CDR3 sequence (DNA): TGTGCCAGCTCACCGAATGTACACAGGGAAGCCGGGGAGCTGTTTTTT. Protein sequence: CASSPNVHREAGELFF.

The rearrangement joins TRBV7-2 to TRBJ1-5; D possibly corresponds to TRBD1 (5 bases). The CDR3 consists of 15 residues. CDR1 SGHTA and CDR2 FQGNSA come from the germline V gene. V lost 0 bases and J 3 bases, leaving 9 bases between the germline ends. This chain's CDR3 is CASSLAGAANQPQHF. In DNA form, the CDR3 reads TGTGCCAGCAGCTTAGCAGGGGCAGCCAATCAGCCCCAGCATTTT.